This is a list of T cell receptor beta chains from one sample in a study of T-cell reconstitution after alpha-beta-depleted transplantation in children. Each CDR3 protein gets one entry after TCRdb re-called the PCR reads with MiXCR. This sample has fewer than 350,000 distinct CDR3 sequences, with approximately 10% found just once. Sequencing used peripheral blood, obtained 180 days after TCRalphabeta/CD19-depleted stem cell transplant. The receptors shown here come from a male patient aged 2 to 10 who had a stem cell transplant for chronic granulomatous disease, so the T cells may come from the graft donor. Both conserved end residues are part of each CDR3. A D gene is named only where the DNA matches it firmly. Expanded clones get a size class; other rows say once, few or many, or leave the size out.

cdr3_aa	cdr3_nt	j_call	d_call	cdr3_length	clone_size	v_call
CASSHDRGWDTQYF	TGTGCCAGCAGTCATGACAGGGGGTGGGATACGCAGTATTTT	TRBJ2-3	TRBD1	14	many	TRBV12-3/TRBV12-4
CASSPYTGLAYNEQFF	TGCGCCAGCAGCCCGTATACGGGACTAGCGTACAATGAGCAGTTCTTC	TRBJ2-1	TRBD2	16	many	TRBV4-3
CASSLTSGRARGEQFF	TGCGCCAGCAGCCTGACTAGCGGGAGGGCCCGGGGTGAGCAGTTCTTC	TRBJ2-1	TRBD2	16	many	TRBV5-1
CSAKNRASGGYTF	TGCAGTGCTAAAAACAGGGCCTCGGGGGGCTACACCTTC	TRBJ1-2	-	13	-	TRBV20-1
CASSLALPGQYYNEQFF	TGTGCCAGCAGCTTAGCACTACCGGGACAGTACTACAATGAGCAGTTCTTC	TRBJ2-1	TRBD1	17	-	TRBV7-9
CASSSPGSRGKRGGIRETQYF	TGTGCCAGCTCAAGCCCAGGAAGCCGGGGAAAGCGGGGGGGCATACGAGAGACCCAGTACTTC	TRBJ2-5	TRBD2	21	few	TRBV7-6
CSASRYLVGPGQSSQETQYF	TGCAGTGCTAGCCGTTATCTGGTAGGGCCGGGCCAATCCTCCCAAGAGACCCAGTACTTC	TRBJ2-5	-	20	many	TRBV20-1
CASSRQWGETQYF	TGTGCCAGCAGCCGCCAGTGGGGGGAGACCCAGTACTTC	TRBJ2-5	-	13	many	TRBV12-3/TRBV12-4
CASGQGATYEQYF	TGCGCCAGCGGACAGGGGGCGACCTACGAGCAGTACTTC	TRBJ2-7	TRBD1	13	many	TRBV5-1
CASSIDEWTKETQYF	TGTGCCAGTAGTATAGACGAATGGACGAAAGAGACCCAGTACTTC	TRBJ2-5	-	15	many	TRBV19
CASRRGDGGPETQYF	TGCGCCAGCCGAAGGGGGGACGGTGGGCCAGAGACCCAGTACTTC	TRBJ2-5	-	15	many	TRBV5-1
CSASRLKPYEGSYEQYF	TGCAGTGCTAGTCGATTAAAGCCGTATGAAGGCTCCTACGAGCAGTACTTC	TRBJ2-7	-	17	few	TRBV20-1
CASSLGRVEQYF	TGTGCCAGCAGCTTAGGCAGGGTCGAGCAGTACTTC	TRBJ2-7	-	12	-	TRBV7-8
CASSSRTSGRAQNTQYF	TGTGCCAGCAGTTCCCGGACTAGCGGGAGGGCCCAGAATACGCAGTATTTT	TRBJ2-3	TRBD2	17	many	TRBV27
CASSLGQGEQYF	TGTGCCAGCAGTCTCGGACAGGGCGAGCAGTACTTC	TRBJ2-7	TRBD1	12	many	TRBV28
CAWSLGLAISYEQYF	TGTGCCTGGTCTCTCGGACTAGCCATCTCCTACGAGCAGTACTTC	TRBJ2-7	TRBD2	15	many	TRBV30
CASSTPYEQYF	TGTGCCAGCAGCACCCCCTACGAGCAGTACTTC	TRBJ2-7	-	11	many	TRBV7-2
CASSWAENTEAFF	TGTGCCAGCAGTTGGGCGGAAAACACTGAAGCTTTCTTT	TRBJ1-1	-	13	-	TRBV12-3/TRBV12-4
CSVARDGNQPQHF	TGCAGCGTTGCACGGGATGGCAATCAGCCCCAGCATTTT	TRBJ1-5	-	13	many	TRBV29-1
CAWKTGGGTEAFF	TGTGCCTGGAAGACAGGGGGAGGGACTGAAGCTTTCTTT	TRBJ1-1	TRBD1	13	few	TRBV30
CASSFGDSSYEQYF	TGTGCCAGCAGTTTCGGGGACAGCTCCTACGAGCAGTACTTC	TRBJ2-7	TRBD1	14	many	TRBV12-3/TRBV12-4
CSARTNRNPNNEQFF	TGCAGTGCTAGAACGAACAGGAACCCTAACAATGAGCAGTTCTTC	TRBJ2-1	-	15	many	TRBV20-1
CSVTELVHNGEKLFF	TGCAGCGTTACTGAATTGGTACATAACGGGGAAAAACTGTTTTTT	TRBJ1-4	-	15	many	TRBV29-1
CASSNLPGLGFNEQFF	TGTGCCAGCAGTAATCTTCCGGGACTAGGTTTTAATGAGCAGTTCTTC	TRBJ2-1	TRBD2	16	-	TRBV7-3
CASSPLLAPLGNEQFF	TGTGCCAGCAGCCCCCTCCTAGCGCCTTTGGGCAATGAGCAGTTCTTC	TRBJ2-1	-	16	many	TRBV7-8
CASWRGANEQFF	TGCGCCAGCTGGCGGGGGGCCAATGAGCAGTTCTTC	TRBJ2-1	TRBD2	12	many	TRBV5-1
CAIRDSYQETQYF	TGTGCCATCAGGGACAGTTACCAAGAGACCCAGTACTTC	TRBJ2-5	-	13	many	TRBV10-3
CASSLVVWFLAGQETQYF	TGCGCCAGCAGCTTGGTAGTGTGGTTTCTAGCGGGACAAGAGACCCAGTACTTC	TRBJ2-5	TRBD2	18	many	TRBV5-1
CASSVGVGVIYEQYF	TGTGCCAGCAGCGTAGGAGTGGGGGTGATCTACGAGCAGTACTTC	TRBJ2-7	-	15	many	TRBV7-2
CASSEGSTDTQYF	TGCGCCAGCAGTGAGGGCTCCACAGATACGCAGTATTTT	TRBJ2-3	-	13	many	TRBV10-1
CASSQVGQLNTEAFF	TGTGCCAGCAGCCAAGTGGGACAGTTGAACACTGAAGCTTTCTTT	TRBJ1-1	TRBD1	15	many	TRBV3-1
CASSFRQVNTGELFF	TGTGCCAGCAGCTTTAGGCAGGTGAACACCGGGGAGCTGTTTTTT	TRBJ2-2	-	15	few	TRBV11-3
CAIRDNNQPQHF	TGTGCCATCAGGGACAACAATCAGCCCCAGCATTTT	TRBJ1-5	-	12	few	TRBV10-3
CASSEGSFNQPQHF	TGTGCCAGCAGTGAGGGCAGTTTCAATCAGCCCCAGCATTTT	TRBJ1-5	-	14	many	TRBV2
CSASSGTGIGEQYF	TGCAGTGCTAGCTCGGGGACCGGGATCGGGGAGCAGTACTTC	TRBJ2-7	-	14	many	TRBV20-1
CASTPPRGLAGGYEQYF	TGTGCCAGCACCCCCCCGCGTGGACTAGCGGGGGGCTACGAGCAGTACTTC	TRBJ2-7	TRBD2	17	many	TRBV12-3/TRBV12-4
CASSDSWSTDTQYF	TGTGCCAGCAGTGATTCCTGGAGCACAGATACGCAGTATTTT	TRBJ2-3	-	14	many	TRBV2
CASRLAGGPGSLQYF	TGTGCCAGCAGACTAGCGGGAGGGCCTGGGAGTTTGCAGTATTTT	TRBJ2-3	TRBD2	15	many	TRBV12-3/TRBV12-4